The clone carrying this T cell receptor beta chain turned up a few times. The antigen is not known. CDR1 SGHDN and CDR2 FVKESK come from the germline V gene. The CDR3 has 13 residues. Trimming removed 3 bases from V and 0 bases from J, with 5 bases in between. The data are from a study of T cell repertoires in cytomegalovirus infection. TCRdb re-derived calls from the reads in MiXCR, one entry per CDR3 protein. Among about 770,000 distinct CDR3 sequences listed, 25% to 35% were seen once. The V and J genes are TRBV14 and TRBJ1-1; no clear D gene. Material: cultured CD8+ T cells from PBMCs, obtained from culture after CMV antigen stimulation. The source is a human donor in good health (CMV status not recorded). Some clones in this sample may be carry-over from other donors' samples. The CDR3 DNA follows: TGTGCCAGCAGCCAGCTGTTGAACACTGAAGCTTTCTTT. Translated, it gives CASSQLLNTEAFF.